This T cell receptor beta chain was recorded in a study of monozygotic twins with inflammatory bowel disease. Study-level results: Especially where disease activity was present, IBD patients had fewer clonotypes in common with others than healthy twins did. Twin concordance left repertoire similarity unchanged, with limited power a possible explanation for this lack of difference.

Note on this clonotype: Its antigen is undetermined.

The CDR3 extends over 14 amino acids. Germline V gene data show CDR1 as MGHDK and CDR2 as SYGVNS. During cDNA synthesis, UMIs that each contained a 6-nucleotide sample barcode were added by means of template switching. Reanalyzing the 5' RACE reads, TCRdb keeps one entry per CDR3 protein, without DNA. The sample table includes roughly 160,000 distinct CDR3 sequences. The gene calls are TRBV25-1 and TRBJ1-2; TCRdb designates TRBD1, a call that cannot be tested without DNA. This TCR came from a human donor with ulcerative colitis or Crohn's disease, or a healthy co-twin of an affected twin (not recorded which). The sequencing sample was made of blood. The CDR3: CASSETNRDYGYTF.